The next 18 T cell receptor beta chains were all read from a single sample in a study of T cells in Graves' hyperthyroidism and ophthalmopathy. Researchers amplified the TCR beta CDR3 regions from RNA transcripts. The HTBI primer set drove a first-round RT-PCR of the TCR CDR3. TCRdb redid the calling of the multiplex PCR reads with MiXCR, one entry per CDR3 protein. The sample holds roughly 280,000 distinct CDR3 sequences; approximately 15% are singletons and the top ten take roughly 53%. The source material was blood. These receptors originate from a woman in her fifties or sixties with Graves' ophthalmopathy.

This clonotype occurred many times. The genes are TRBV6-1 and TRBJ1-1; TRBD1 is a possible D gene (5 bases). Germline V gene lookup returns CDR1 MNHNS and CDR2 SASEGT. The CDR3 loop spans 12 amino acids. The V end was cut by 5 bases, the J end by 9 bases, with 13 bases between. The CDR3 bases are TGTGCCAGCAGTACCGGGACTATTAAAGCTTTCTTT. This codes for CASSTGTIKAFF.

V is TRBV7-9 and J is TRBJ2-1; TRBD2 matches at 9 bases. The CDR3 runs to 16 residues. Looked up from germline, CDR1 is SEHNR and CDR2 is FQNEAQ (reference sequence). Trimming cost V 5 bases and J 4 bases; bases outside gene matches: 9. CDR3 protein: CASSPGATSGYNEQFF. CDR3 bases: TGTGCCAGCAGCCCCGGAGCCACTAGCGGGTACAATGAGCAGTTCTTC.

This clonotype was seen repeatedly, ten times or more. V gene TRBV3-1 combines with J gene TRBJ1-4; D is undetermined. There are 11 residues in the CDR3. The germline V and J ends were trimmed by 5 bases and 6 bases, with 4 bases remaining between them. Germline V gene sequence: CDR1 LGHDT, CDR2 YNNKEL (reference sequence). This CDR3 reads CASSYYEKLFF. DNA of the CDR3: TGTGCCAGCAGCTATTATGAAAAACTGTTTTTT.

This clonotype was detected a few times. This chain uses TRBV5-1 with TRBJ2-2; D not resolved. Germline V lookup: CDR1 SGHRS, CDR2 YFSETQ. Trimming cost V 1 base and J 0 bases, with 10 bases left between them. CDR3 size: 16 residues. The CDR3 DNA sequence: TGCGCCAGCAGCTTGTTCGGTCAAACGAACACCGGGGAGCTGTTTTTT. This gives the protein CASSLFGQTNTGELFF.

This clonotype was recorded at least ten times. J is TRBJ2-7 and V is TRBV6-2 or TRBV6-3, with D maybe TRBD1 (6 bases). This CDR3 is built from 11 residues. The germline CDR1 and CDR2 sequences are MNHEY and SVGEGT. The V gene lost 5 bases and the J gene lost 5 bases, with 7 bases spanning the gap. Here the CDR3 DNA reads TGTGCCAGCAGTAGGACAGACGAGCAGTACTTC. Protein: CASSRTDEQYF.

This chain links TRBV4-3 with TRBJ1-6; D possibly corresponds to TRBD1 (5 bases). V was shortened by 0 bases and J by 7 bases, with 16 bases between the two germline ends. The CDR3 consists of 17 residues. Germline V lookup: CDR1 LGHNA, CDR2 YSLEER. Written as DNA, the CDR3 is TGCGCCAGCAGCCAAGAATGGGGGGGAAGGGGCAATTCACCCCTCCACTTT. Translating it yields CASSQEWGGRGNSPLHF.

This clonotype occurred many times. This chain uses TRBV20-1 with TRBJ1-2, with D possibly being TRBD1 (6 bases). Germline V gives CDR1 DFQATT, CDR2 SNEGSKA (reference sequence). Between the trimmed V and J ends, which lost 0 bases and 8 bases, there was a span of 19 bases. The CDR3 consists of 15 residues. CDR3 coding DNA: TGCAGTGCTAGAGATTTCGGCAGGGGTTTGGGGGGCTACACCTTC. It yields the protein CSARDFGRGLGGYTF.

The sample holds one count of this clonotype. This chain connects TRBV6-2 or TRBV6-3 to TRBJ1-5, with TRBD1 matching 8 bases. V was pared by 4 bases and J by 7 bases, with 3 bases of the junction left unmatched. The CDR3 totals 13 residues. Looked up from germline, CDR1 is MNHEY and CDR2 is SVGEGT. DNA for the CDR3: TGTGCCAGCAGTTCGGACAGGGAGCAGCCCCAGCATTTT. Translation: CASSSDREQPQHF.

This clonotype was recorded many times. This rearrangement joins TRBV6-2 or TRBV6-3 to TRBJ2-3; 11 nucleotides line up with TRBD2. CDR1 is MNHEY, CDR2 SVGEGT, per germline. Trimming removed 7 bases from V and 6 bases from J; junction bases left unmatched: 3. The CDR3 loop spans 13 amino acids. The chain's CDR3 is CASKLAGADTQYF. The DNA of the CDR3 is TGTGCCAGCAAACTAGCGGGAGCCGATACGCAGTATTTT.

V and J are TRBV19 and TRBJ1-1; D may be TRBD1 (5 bases). Germline V gene sequence: CDR1 LNHDA, CDR2 SQIVND (reference sequence). V lost 0 bases to trimming and J lost 1 base, with 12 bases between them. The CDR3 sequence is 16 residues long. The CDR3, as DNA: TGTGCCAGTAGTATAGATCTGGGACGGCGGAACACTGAAGCTTTCTTT. Translated, it gives CASSIDLGRRNTEAFF.

The rearrangement uses TRBV6-1 and TRBJ1-3; possibly TRBD1 for D (5 bases). CDR3 length: 16 residues. V lost 6 bases and J lost 0, with 15 bases in between. The germline gives CDR1 MNHNS, CDR2 SASEGT. The CDR3 DNA follows: TGTGCCAGCAGCCCCTCTAGGGGTCGCTCTGGAAACACCATATATTTT. It encodes CASSPSRGRSGNTIYF.

This chain links TRBV12-3 or TRBV12-4 with TRBJ1-1; D possibly corresponds to TRBD1 (5 bases). The CDR3 has 13 residues. V was cut by 3 bases and J by 3 bases, with 8 bases left in between. This CDR3 reads CASSFSGYTEAFF. The CDR3 region has the DNA TGTGCCAGCAGTTTCTCAGGGTACACTGAAGCTTTCTTT.

CDR3: CSATGGNQETQYF. In nucleotides, the CDR3 is TGCAGTGCTACTGGGGGGAACCAAGAGACCCAGTACTTC. The chain joins TRBV20-1 to TRBJ2-5; the D gene is possibly TRBD2 (6 bases). Trimming pared 4 bases from V and 0 bases from J, leaving 9 bases between. From germline, CDR1 is DFQATT and CDR2 SNEGSKA (reference sequence). The CDR3 has 13 amino acids.

This clonotype has at least ten counts. The chain uses TRBV7-9 and TRBJ1-4; D is ambiguous. From germline, CDR1 is SEHNR and CDR2 FQNEAQ (reference sequence). V was shortened by 7 bases and J by 3 bases, with 18 bases between the two germline ends. This CDR3 spans 16 amino acids. The CDR3 loop reads CASTSNSGSANEKLFF. CDR3 DNA: TGTGCCAGCACCTCTAACTCGGGGTCAGCTAATGAAAAACTGTTTTTT.

This clonotype was recorded at least ten times. The chain combines TRBV27 with TRBJ1-1; 9 nucleotides match TRBD1. Germline V gene lookup returns CDR1 MNHEY and CDR2 SMNVEV (reference sequence). The CDR3 spans 16 residues. Trimming cost V 2 bases and J 1 base; bases outside gene matches: 5. The CDR3 DNA reads TGTGCCAGCAGTTTAAATTTGGGACAGGGGAACACTGAAGCTTTCTTT. The encoded protein is CASSLNLGQGNTEAFF.

The chain combines TRBV18 with TRBJ2-1; 10 nucleotides agree with TRBD1. Unmatched junction bases numbered 9, after V lost 4 bases and J lost 6 bases. The CDR3 contains 16 residues. The germline V gene encodes CDR1 KGHSH and CDR2 LQKENI. The CDR3 loop is CASSHPGTGARNEQFF. CDR3 DNA sequence: TGTGCCAGCTCACACCCCGGGACAGGGGCTCGCAATGAGCAGTTCTTC.

This clonotype was found many times. J is TRBJ2-3 and V is TRBV20-1, with 14 bases aligning to TRBD2. The junction had 8 bases not matched to a gene; V was cut back by 6 bases and J by 0 bases. CDR1 is DFQATT, CDR2 SNEGSKA, per germline (reference sequence). The CDR3 sequence is 17 residues long. This chain's CDR3 is CSAYRTSGRPSTDTQYF. CDR3 bases: TGCAGTGCCTACCGGACTAGCGGGAGGCCTAGCACAGATACGCAGTATTTT.

This clonotype was recorded at least ten times. The V and J genes are TRBV20-1 and TRBJ1-5, with 11 bases matching TRBD1. This CDR3 region has 14 residues. The germline gives CDR1 DFQATT, CDR2 SNEGSKA (reference sequence). J was trimmed by 10 bases and V by 4 bases; bases with no gene match: 9. Here the CDR3 reads CSANPGQGDRPQHF. CDR3 DNA sequence: TGCAGTGCTAATCCGGGACAGGGGGATCGACCCCAGCATTTT.